The rows below give T cell receptor beta chains drawn from one sample of a study of blood T cell repertoires in COVID-19. Sequenced by immunoSEQ multiplex PCR; TCRdb stores in-frame clones only, minus some. This table has roughly 120,000 clones, about 84% appearing once. Sequenced: peripheral blood. The origin of the receptors is a woman aged 55-70 years with acute or convalescent COVID-19. Both conserved end residues are part of each CDR3. Fields, in order: D gene, V gene, J gene, CDR3 protein. The D gene is left open where the match is weak.

d_call: .
v_call: TRBV6-4
j_call: TRBJ1-2
cdr3_aa: CASSDSGEDSRFYTF

d_call: TRBD2
v_call: TRBV3-1/TRBV3-2
j_call: TRBJ2-3
cdr3_aa: CASSPLGGGSTDTQYF

d_call: .
v_call: TRBV9
j_call: TRBJ1-1
cdr3_aa: CASSVQPVQGYTEAFF

d_call: .
v_call: TRBV3-1/TRBV3-2
j_call: TRBJ2-7
cdr3_aa: CASALGGSYEQYF

d_call: .
v_call: TRBV19
j_call: TRBJ1-5
cdr3_aa: CASSIGQYNQPQHF

d_call: TRBD1
v_call: TRBV27
j_call: TRBJ1-2
cdr3_aa: CASSSPQGGWNGYTF

d_call: TRBD1
v_call: TRBV3-1/TRBV3-2
j_call: TRBJ2-2
cdr3_aa: CASSQAGQLTGELFF

d_call: TRBD1
v_call: TRBV10-3
j_call: TRBJ1-1
cdr3_aa: CAISDETGFDLPAFF

d_call: TRBD2
v_call: TRBV20-1
j_call: TRBJ2-1
cdr3_aa: CSAGGLAGGLTSYNEQFF

d_call: .
v_call: TRBV19
j_call: TRBJ1-5
cdr3_aa: CASKAGHLVNQPQHF

d_call: .
v_call: TRBV2
j_call: TRBJ2-1
cdr3_aa: CASSERGQAGAGYNEQFF

d_call: .
v_call: TRBV5-5
j_call: TRBJ2-5
cdr3_aa: CASSLALSTVETQYF

d_call: TRBD1
v_call: TRBV5-4
j_call: TRBJ1-2
cdr3_aa: CASSANRGSHGYTF

d_call: .
v_call: TRBV3-1/TRBV3-2
j_call: TRBJ2-1
cdr3_aa: CASSHDTVTEKQFF

d_call: TRBD1
v_call: TRBV5-1
j_call: TRBJ1-1
cdr3_aa: CASSLSGGLNTEAFF

d_call: .
v_call: TRBV30
j_call: TRBJ2-1
cdr3_aa: CAWSPLASYNEQFF

d_call: TRBD1
v_call: TRBV5-1
j_call: TRBJ2-7
cdr3_aa: CASRRTGTGPTGEYF

d_call: .
v_call: TRBV6-5
j_call: TRBJ1-3
cdr3_aa: CASSPYGRGGNTIYF

d_call: TRBD1
v_call: TRBV5-6
j_call: TRBJ1-2
cdr3_aa: CASSLAWGTGGPDYGYTF

d_call: .
v_call: TRBV19
j_call: TRBJ1-2
cdr3_aa: CASSTASGVFYGYTF

d_call: TRBD1
v_call: TRBV5-1
j_call: TRBJ2-3
cdr3_aa: CASSLEGAGGADTQYF

d_call: TRBD2
v_call: TRBV5-4
j_call: TRBJ2-5
cdr3_aa: CASSPMRGLAGGRQETQYF

d_call: TRBD2
v_call: TRBV4-1
j_call: TRBJ2-3
cdr3_aa: CASSQEEGLAHLTQYF

d_call: TRBD1
v_call: TRBV18
j_call: TRBJ1-5
cdr3_aa: CASSPPGQGVNQPQHF

d_call: TRBD1
v_call: TRBV2
j_call: TRBJ1-4
cdr3_aa: CASSTSGGNNEKLFF

d_call: .
v_call: TRBV11-2
j_call: TRBJ1-2
cdr3_aa: CASSLGEGANYGYTF

d_call: .
v_call: TRBV7-9
j_call: TRBJ1-1
cdr3_aa: CASSPMSVRATEAFF

d_call: TRBD1
v_call: TRBV19
j_call: TRBJ1-4
cdr3_aa: CASTSPAGGSEKLFF

d_call: .
v_call: TRBV27
j_call: TRBJ2-6
cdr3_aa: CASSGTARLGANVLTF

d_call: .
v_call: TRBV5-1
j_call: TRBJ1-2
cdr3_aa: CASSFDNGVGYTF

d_call: .
v_call: TRBV6-5
j_call: TRBJ1-2
cdr3_aa: CASSYKGNGYTF

d_call: .
v_call: TRBV6-5
j_call: TRBJ2-3
cdr3_aa: CASRLGFSTDTQYF

d_call: TRBD1
v_call: TRBV19
j_call: TRBJ1-2
cdr3_aa: CASTRQGANYGYTF

d_call: TRBD1
v_call: TRBV4-1
j_call: TRBJ1-6
cdr3_aa: CASSSRNWGDRGSSPLHF

d_call: TRBD1
v_call: TRBV19
j_call: TRBJ1-1
cdr3_aa: CASSIGNRGRSTEAFF

d_call: TRBD1
v_call: TRBV5-6
j_call: TRBJ1-4
cdr3_aa: CASSPRSWTGNEKLFF

d_call: .
v_call: TRBV12-5
j_call: TRBJ2-1
cdr3_aa: CASGLVKASAYNEQFF

d_call: .
v_call: TRBV11-3
j_call: TRBJ2-2
cdr3_aa: CASSLGGRANGELFF

d_call: TRBD2
v_call: TRBV11-2
j_call: TRBJ2-5
cdr3_aa: CASSLGGGGQQETQYF

d_call: TRBD1
v_call: TRBV19
j_call: TRBJ2-1
cdr3_aa: CASSIDGQGVNEQFF

d_call: TRBD1
v_call: TRBV3-1/TRBV3-2
j_call: TRBJ1-4
cdr3_aa: CASSQDYRGNEKLFF

d_call: .
v_call: TRBV29-1
j_call: TRBJ1-1
cdr3_aa: CSVAQRLNTEAFF

d_call: .
v_call: TRBV7-2
j_call: TRBJ1-1
cdr3_aa: CASSPAATVSTEAFF

d_call: .
v_call: TRBV24-1
j_call: TRBJ2-2
cdr3_aa: CATTTHTNTGELFF

d_call: .
v_call: TRBV5-1
j_call: TRBJ1-1
cdr3_aa: CASSYSGENTEAFF

d_call: .
v_call: TRBV24-1
j_call: TRBJ1-2
cdr3_aa: CATSESTGSFYGYTF

d_call: .
v_call: TRBV19
j_call: TRBJ1-2
cdr3_aa: CASSTTGTRANYGYTF

d_call: .
v_call: TRBV9
j_call: TRBJ2-5
cdr3_aa: CASSSRRWGLETQYF

d_call: .
v_call: TRBV24-1
j_call: TRBJ1-5
cdr3_aa: CATSEPGRNQPQHF

d_call: TRBD1
v_call: TRBV6-5
j_call: TRBJ1-1
cdr3_aa: CASRIDRATAEAFF

d_call: .
v_call: TRBV2
j_call: TRBJ1-6
cdr3_aa: CASMRRQGTSPLHF

d_call: TRBD2
v_call: TRBV6-6
j_call: TRBJ2-1
cdr3_aa: CASSQPGLAAVNEQFF

d_call: .
v_call: TRBV3-1/TRBV3-2
j_call: TRBJ2-3
cdr3_aa: CASSQDFRSSDTQYF

d_call: .
v_call: TRBV15
j_call: TRBJ2-3
cdr3_aa: CATSRGRTGSSTDTQYF

d_call: .
v_call: TRBV18
j_call: TRBJ1-5
cdr3_aa: CASSGQDSNQPQHF

d_call: .
v_call: TRBV7-8
j_call: TRBJ1-1
cdr3_aa: CASSLGGDTEAFF

d_call: .
v_call: TRBV19
j_call: TRBJ1-2
cdr3_aa: CASSMGQGRGYTF

d_call: TRBD2
v_call: TRBV27
j_call: TRBJ2-1
cdr3_aa: CASSLTGEGEQFF

d_call: .
v_call: TRBV28
j_call: TRBJ2-5
cdr3_aa: CASSFHGGQETQYF

d_call: .
v_call: TRBV7-8
j_call: TRBJ1-2
cdr3_aa: CASSLRGFLRYGYTF